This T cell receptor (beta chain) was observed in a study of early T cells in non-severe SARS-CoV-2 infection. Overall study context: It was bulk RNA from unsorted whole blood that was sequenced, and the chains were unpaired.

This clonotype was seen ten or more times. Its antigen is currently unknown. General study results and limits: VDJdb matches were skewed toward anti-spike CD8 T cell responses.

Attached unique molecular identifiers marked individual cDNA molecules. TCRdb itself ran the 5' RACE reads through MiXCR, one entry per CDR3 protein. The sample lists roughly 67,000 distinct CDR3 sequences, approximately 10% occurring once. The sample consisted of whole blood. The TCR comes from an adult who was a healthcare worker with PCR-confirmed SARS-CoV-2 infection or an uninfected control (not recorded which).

The CDR3 spells CASSLIPLNTEAFF. As DNA, the CDR3 is TGTGCCAGCAGCTTAATACCGTTGAACACTGAAGCTTTCTTT. J is TRBJ1-1 and V is TRBV7-9; D unclear. CDR3 length: 14 residues. V was shortened by 2 bases and J by 0 bases, with 7 bases between the two germline ends. From germline, CDR1 is SEHNR and CDR2 FQNEAQ (reference sequence).